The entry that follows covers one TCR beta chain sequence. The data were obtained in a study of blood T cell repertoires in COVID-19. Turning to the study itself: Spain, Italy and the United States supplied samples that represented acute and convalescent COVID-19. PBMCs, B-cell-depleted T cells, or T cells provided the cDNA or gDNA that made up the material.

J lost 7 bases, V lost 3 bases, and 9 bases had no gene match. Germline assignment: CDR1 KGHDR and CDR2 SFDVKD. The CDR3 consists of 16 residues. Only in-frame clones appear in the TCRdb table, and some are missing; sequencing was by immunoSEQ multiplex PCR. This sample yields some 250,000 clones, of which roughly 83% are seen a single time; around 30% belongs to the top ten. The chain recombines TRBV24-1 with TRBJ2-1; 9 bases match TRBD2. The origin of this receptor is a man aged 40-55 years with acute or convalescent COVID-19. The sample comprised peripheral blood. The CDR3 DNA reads TGTGCCACCAGTGATGGGACGGCGGGAGGGTGGAATGAGCAGTTCTTC. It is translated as CATSDGTAGGWNEQFF.